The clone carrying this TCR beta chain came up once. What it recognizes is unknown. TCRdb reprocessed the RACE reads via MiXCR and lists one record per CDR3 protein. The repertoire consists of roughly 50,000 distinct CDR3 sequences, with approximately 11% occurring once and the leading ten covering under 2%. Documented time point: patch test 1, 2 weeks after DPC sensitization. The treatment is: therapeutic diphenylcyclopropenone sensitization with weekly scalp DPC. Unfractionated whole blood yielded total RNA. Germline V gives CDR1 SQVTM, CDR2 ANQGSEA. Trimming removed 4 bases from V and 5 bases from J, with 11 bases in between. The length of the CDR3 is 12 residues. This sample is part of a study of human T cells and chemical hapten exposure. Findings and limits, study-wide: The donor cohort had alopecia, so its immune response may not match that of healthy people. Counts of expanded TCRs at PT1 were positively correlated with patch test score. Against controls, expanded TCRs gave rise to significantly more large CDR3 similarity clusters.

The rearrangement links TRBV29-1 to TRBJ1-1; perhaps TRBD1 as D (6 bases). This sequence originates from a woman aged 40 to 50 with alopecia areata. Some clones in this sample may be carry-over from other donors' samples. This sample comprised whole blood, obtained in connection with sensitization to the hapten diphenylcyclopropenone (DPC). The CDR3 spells CSVVDRSTEAFF. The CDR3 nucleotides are TGCAGCGTTGTGGACAGAAGTACTGAAGCTTTCTTT.